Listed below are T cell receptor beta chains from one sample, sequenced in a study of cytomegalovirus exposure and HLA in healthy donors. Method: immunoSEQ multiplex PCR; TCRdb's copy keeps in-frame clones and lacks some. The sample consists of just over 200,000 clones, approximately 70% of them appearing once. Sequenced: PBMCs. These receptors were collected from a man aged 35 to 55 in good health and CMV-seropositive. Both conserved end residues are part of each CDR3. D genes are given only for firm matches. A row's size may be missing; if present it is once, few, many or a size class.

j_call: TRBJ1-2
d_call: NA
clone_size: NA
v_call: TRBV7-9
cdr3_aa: CASSHGEGAGYTF
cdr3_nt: TGTGCCAGCAGCCATGGGGAGGGCGCCGGCTACACCTTC

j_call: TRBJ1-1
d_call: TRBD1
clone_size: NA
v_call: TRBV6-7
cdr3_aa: CASSYGARDRGTTEAFF
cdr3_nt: TGTGCCAGCAGTTACGGAGCCCGGGACAGGGGAACAACTGAAGCTTTCTTT

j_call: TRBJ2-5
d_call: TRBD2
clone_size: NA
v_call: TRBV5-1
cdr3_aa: CASSSLAGEETQYF
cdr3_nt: TGCGCCAGCAGCTCCCTAGCGGGGGAAGAGACCCAGTACTTC

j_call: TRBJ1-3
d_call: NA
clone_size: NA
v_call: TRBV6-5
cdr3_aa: CASSYSGASGNTIYF
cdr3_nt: TGTGCCAGCAGTTACTCTGGGGCCTCTGGAAACACCATATATTTT

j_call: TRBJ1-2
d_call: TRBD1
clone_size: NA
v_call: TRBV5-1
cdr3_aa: CASSDPYRGYGYTF
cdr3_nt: TGCGCCAGCAGCGACCCTTACAGGGGCTATGGCTACACCTTC

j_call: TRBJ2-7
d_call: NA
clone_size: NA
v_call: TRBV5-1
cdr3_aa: CASSLASEQYF
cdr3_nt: TGCGCCAGCAGCTTGGCTAGCGAGCAGTACTTC

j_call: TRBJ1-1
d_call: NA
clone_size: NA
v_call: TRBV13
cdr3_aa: CASSPGVSKAFF
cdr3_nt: TGTGCCAGCAGCCCAGGGGTCTCTAAAGCTTTCTTT

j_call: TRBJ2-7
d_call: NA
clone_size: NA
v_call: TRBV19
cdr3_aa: CASSIQQGLWNEQYF
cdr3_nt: TGTGCCAGTAGTATCCAACAGGGCCTTTGGAACGAGCAGTACTTC

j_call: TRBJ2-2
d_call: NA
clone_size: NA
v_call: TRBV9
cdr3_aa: CASSVGRSGGLNTGELFF
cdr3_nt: TGTGCCAGCAGCGTAGGGAGATCGGGGGGCTTGAACACCGGGGAGCTGTTTTTT

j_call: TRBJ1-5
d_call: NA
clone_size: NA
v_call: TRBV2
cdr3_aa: CASSEASRGPQHF
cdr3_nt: TGTGCCAGCAGTGAAGCTTCAAGGGGGCCCCAGCATTTT

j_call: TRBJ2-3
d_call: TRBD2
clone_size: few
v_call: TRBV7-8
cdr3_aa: CASSRTSGPSTDTQYF
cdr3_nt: TGTGCCAGCAGTAGGACTAGCGGGCCTAGCACAGATACGCAGTATTTT

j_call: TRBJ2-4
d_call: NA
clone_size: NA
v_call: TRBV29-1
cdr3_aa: CSVEDNEDIQYF
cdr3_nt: TGCAGCGTTGAAGATAACGAGGACATTCAGTACTTC

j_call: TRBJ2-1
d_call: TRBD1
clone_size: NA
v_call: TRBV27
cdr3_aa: CASSFGQGYNEQFF
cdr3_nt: TGTGCCAGCAGTTTCGGACAGGGGTACAATGAGCAGTTCTTC

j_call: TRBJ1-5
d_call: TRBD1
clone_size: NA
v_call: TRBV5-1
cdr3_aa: CASSLTQGAWPQHF
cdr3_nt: TGCGCCAGCAGCTTGACCCAGGGGGCCTGGCCCCAGCATTTT

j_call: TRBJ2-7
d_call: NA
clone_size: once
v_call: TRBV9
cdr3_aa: CASSLGAGAYEQYF
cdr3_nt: TGTGCCAGCAGCCTAGGGGCAGGGGCCTACGAGCAGTACTTC

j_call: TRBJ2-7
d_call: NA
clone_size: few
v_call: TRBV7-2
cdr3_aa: CASSPAYEQYF
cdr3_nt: TGTGCCAGCAGCCCGGCCTACGAGCAGTACTTC

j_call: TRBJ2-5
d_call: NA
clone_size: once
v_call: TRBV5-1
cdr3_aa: CASSLLGAVRETQYF
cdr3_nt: TGCGCCAGCAGCTTGCTGGGGGCGGTAAGAGAGACCCAGTACTTC

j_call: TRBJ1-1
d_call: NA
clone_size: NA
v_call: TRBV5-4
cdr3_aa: CASSRTGFTEAFF
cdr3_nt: TGTGCCAGCAGCAGAACAGGGTTCACTGAAGCTTTCTTT

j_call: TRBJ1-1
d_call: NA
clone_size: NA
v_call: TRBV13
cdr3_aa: CARYEAFF
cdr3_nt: TGTGCCAGGTATGAAGCTTTCTTT

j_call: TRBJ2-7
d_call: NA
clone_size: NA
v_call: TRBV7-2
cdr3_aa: CASSLSWSSYEQYF
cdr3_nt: TGTGCCAGCAGCTTGTCGTGGTCGTCCTACGAGCAGTACTTC